These 25 T cell receptor beta chains share one sample of origin, sequenced in a study of glioma-infiltrating T cells. The iRepertoire nested amplicon-rescue multiplex PCR amplified TCR alpha and beta CDR3s from RNA. Using its own MiXCR run on the multiplex PCR reads, TCRdb lists one record per CDR3 protein. The sample lists approximately 90,000 distinct CDR3 sequences; 20% to 25% were seen once. Sequenced input: glioma tissue, nonneoplastic brain tissue, or PBMCs (not recorded which). These receptor sequences come from a human donor with low-grade glioma or glioblastoma, undergoing nonglioma brain surgery, or in good health (not recorded which).

This clonotype was found many times. V usage is TRBV25-1 and J usage is TRBJ2-1; either TRBD1 or TRBD2 may fit D (5 bases each). The length of the CDR3 is 16 residues. Per the germline V gene, CDR1 is MGHDK and CDR2 is SYGVNS. Trimming removed 5 bases at V and 4 bases at J, with 18 bases between. As DNA, the CDR3 is TGTGCCAGCAGTCAACCGGGGCATGGGGCGTACAATGAGCAGTTCTTC. This translates into CASSQPGHGAYNEQFF.

V is TRBV2 and J is TRBJ1-5, with 7 nucleotides matching TRBD1. From germline, CDR1 is SNHLY and CDR2 FYNNEI. V trimming: 1 base; J trimming: 4 bases; junction bases outside the gene matches: 10. The CDR3 has 17 residues. For the CDR3, the DNA is TGTGCCAGCAGTGAAGGAACAGGGGTACAAGGTAATCAGCCCCAGCATTTT. As protein: CASSEGTGVQGNQPQHF.

This clonotype was observed at least ten times. The chain carries TRBV19 and TRBJ1-5; possible D gene TRBD1, 5 bases. V gave up 4 bases and J gave up 0 bases, with 16 bases separating them. The CDR3 loop spans 17 amino acids. Germline V gene sequence: CDR1 LNHDA, CDR2 SQIVND (reference sequence). CDR3 protein: CASSTLRGPYSNQPQHF. CDR3 DNA sequence: TGTGCCAGTAGTACGTTGCGGGGACCTTATAGCAATCAGCCCCAGCATTTT.

The chain joins TRBV27 to TRBJ2-3, with 8 bases identical to TRBD1. V dropped 5 bases and J dropped 1; count of bases not matched to a gene: 8. Germline loops: CDR1 MNHEY, CDR2 SMNVEV (reference sequence). This CDR3 comprises 16 residues. CDR3 sequence reads: CASSARGRGGTDTQYF. DNA of the CDR3: TGTGCCAGCAGTGCCAGGGGGCGGGGAGGCACAGATACGCAGTATTTT.

The chain carries TRBV5-1 and TRBJ2-5, with D possibly TRBD1 on 6 matching bases. The CDR3 length is 14 residues. Trimming cost V 4 bases and J 5 bases, with 15 bases left between them. Germline CDR1 reads SGHRS; CDR2 reads YFSETQ. CDR3 in amino acids: CASSGSGVIETQYF. CDR3 coding DNA: TGCGCCAGCAGCGGATCAGGGGTTATCGAGACCCAGTACTTC.

This clonotype was detected many times. The J gene is TRBJ2-1, the V gene TRBV6-1; 10 nucleotides agree with TRBD1. Germline trimming cut 10 bases from V and 4 bases from J; bases unmatched to any gene: 4. From germline, CDR1 is MNHNS and CDR2 SASEGT. The CDR3 is 13 residues long. This chain's CDR3 is CATRDRGYNEQFF. The CDR3 DNA reads as TGTGCCACCCGGGACAGGGGTTACAATGAGCAGTTCTTC.

Ten or more counts support this clonotype. V gene TRBV2 combines with J gene TRBJ1-5; D unclear. The germline CDR1 and CDR2 sequences are SNHLY and FYNNEI. V lost 4 bases to trimming and J lost 0 bases, with 4 bases between them. This CDR3 has 13 amino acids. CDR3 amino acids: CASSGDSNQPQHF. Written as DNA, the CDR3 is TGTGCCAGCAGTGGAGATAGCAATCAGCCCCAGCATTTT.

This clonotype was seen repeatedly, ten times or more. V gene TRBV7-9 combines with J gene TRBJ1-1; the D is unclear. Per the germline V gene, CDR1 is SEHNR and CDR2 is FQNEAQ (reference sequence). Trimming took 5 bases from V and 6 from J, leaving 13 bases between them. The CDR3 contains 13 residues. This CDR3 is CASSLEGTAEAFF. In nucleotides, the CDR3 is TGTGCCAGCAGCCTAGAGGGAACGGCTGAAGCTTTCTTT. Using reference TRBV7-9 and TRBJ1-1 for the parts outside the CDR3, the full variable domain is DTGVSQNPRHKITKRGQNVTFRCDPISEHNRLYWYRQTLGQGPEFLTYFQNEAQLEKSRLLSDRFSAERPKGSFSTLEIQRTEQGDSAMYLCASSLEGTAEAFFGQGTRLTVV.

This chain uses TRBV11-2 with TRBJ1-5; D not certain. This CDR3 has 15 residues. Germline CDR1 reads SGHAT; CDR2 reads FQNNGV. The ends were cut back, 3 bases at V and 0 bases at J, with 9 bases in the middle. The CDR3 DNA reads as TGTGCCAGCAGCTTGGGGTCCCTTAGCAATCAGCCCCAGCATTTT. As protein: CASSLGSLSNQPQHF.

This clonotype came up many times. The chain carries TRBV20-1 and TRBJ2-7; 8 bases match TRBD1. Germline CDR1 DFQATT, CDR2 SNEGSKA (reference sequence). Trimming at V came to 2 bases and at J to 2 bases, leaving 8 bases not matched to a gene. The CDR3 covers 15 residues. This CDR3 reads CSARPPGTGPYEQYF. The CDR3, as DNA: TGCAGTGCTAGACCCCCCGGGACAGGACCCTACGAGCAGTACTTC.

This clonotype has at least ten counts. The CDR3 here is CASSQRTLLDTQYF. CDR3 DNA: TGTGCCAGCAGCCAAAGGACCCTATTGGATACGCAGTATTTT. V usage is TRBV7-9 and J usage is TRBJ2-3; no clear D. Germline CDR1 SEHNR, CDR2 FQNEAQ (reference sequence). Trimming stripped 5 bases from V and 6 bases from J, with 15 bases between. The CDR3 extends over 14 amino acids.

This clonotype showed up just a few times. This chain uses TRBV5-1 with TRBJ2-1, with TRBD2 matching 7 bases. J lost 6 bases, V lost 0 bases, and 6 bases had no gene match. This CDR3 spans 15 amino acids. Germline V gene lookup returns CDR1 SGHRS and CDR2 YFSETQ. DNA for the CDR3: TGCGCCAGCAGCTTGGCAGGACTAGAGGCCAATGAGCAGTTCTTC. Protein: CASSLAGLEANEQFF.

This clonotype came up many times. V usage is TRBV12-3 or TRBV12-4 and J usage is TRBJ1-1; D is possibly TRBD1 (5 bases). The CDR3 has 15 residues. The V gene lost 8 bases and the J gene lost 2 bases, with 18 bases spanning the gap. CDR3 DNA sequence: TGTGCCAGCGAGCGGGGAGGGACGGGTAACACTGAAGCTTTCTTT. Translated, it gives CASERGGTGNTEAFF.

This clonotype was detected many times. J is TRBJ2-5 and V is TRBV7-2; D is uncertain. Deletions cut 3 bases from V and 5 bases from J, with 10 bases between. Germline CDR1 reads SGHTA; CDR2 reads FQGNSA. The CDR3 is made up of 13 amino acids. The chain's CDR3 is CASSFEARETQYF. In DNA, the CDR3 is TGTGCCAGCAGCTTTGAAGCTCGGGAGACCCAGTACTTC.

The table lists this clonotype with many counts. This chain uses TRBV12-3 or TRBV12-4 with TRBJ1-2; 7 bases are a match to TRBD1. With 3 bases clipped from V and 3 bases from J, the junction kept 7 bases outside the gene matches. The CDR3 is made up of 15 amino acids. The CDR3 sequence is CASSFIGRGDYGYTF. The CDR3 DNA reads TGTGCCAGCAGTTTCATCGGCAGGGGGGACTATGGCTACACCTTC.

This clonotype was observed a few times. CDR3 DNA: TGTGCCAGCAGCGTCGAGGGGGGGGTGGGAGCTTTCTTT. Residues: CASSVEGGVGAFF. J is TRBJ1-1 and V is TRBV9; TRBD1 might be the D (6 bases). The germline V gene encodes CDR1 SGDLS and CDR2 YYNGEE. This CDR3 contains 13 residues. V lost 2 bases to trimming and J lost 10 bases, with 15 bases between them.

There are many counts of this clonotype. A read error may explain this, as a much larger clone is one base away. This sequence joins TRBV12-3 or TRBV12-4 and TRBJ2-7; D gene unclear. V shed 4 bases and J shed 2 bases, with 3 bases lying between them. This CDR3 contains 11 residues. CDR3 loop: CASSSPYEQYF. CDR3 coding DNA: TGTGCCAGCAGTTCCCCCTACGAGCAGTACTTC.

The DNA for the CDR3 is TGTGCCACCAGTGATGTGGGACTAGCGGGAGTCAATGAGCAGTTCTTC. Translating gives CATSDVGLAGVNEQFF. This sequence joins TRBV24-1 and TRBJ2-1; TRBD2 aligns across 14 bases. Germline CDR1 reads KGHDR; CDR2 reads SFDVKD. The V gene end was trimmed by 3 bases and the J gene end by 6 bases; junction bases not matched to a gene: 3. The CDR3 is 16 residues long.

This clonotype appeared many times. The chain links TRBV20-1 to TRBJ2-3; the D is unclear. V lost 0 bases, J lost 0 bases, and 10 bases lay in between. CDR1 and CDR2 from the germline V gene are DFQATT and SNEGSKA (reference sequence). The CDR3 has 15 residues. The CDR3 sequence is CSARDTPGSTDTQYF. DNA for the CDR3: TGCAGTGCTAGAGATACGCCTGGTAGCACAGATACGCAGTATTTT.

There are a few counts of this clonotype. The chain joins TRBV2 to TRBJ2-7; 12 bases map to TRBD2. J was trimmed by 8 bases and V by 4 bases; bases with no gene match: 6. The CDR3 covers 14 residues. Per the germline V gene, CDR1 is SNHLY and CDR2 is FYNNEI. The DNA of the CDR3 is TGTGCCAGCAGTGTGACTAGCGGGAGTACAAAGCAGTACTTC. It codes for CASSVTSGSTKQYF. The full variable domain, with the rest looked up from reference TRBV2 and TRBJ2-7, is EPEVTQTPSHQVTQMGQEVILRCVPISNHLYFYWYRQILGQKVEFLVSFYNNEISEKSEIFDDQFSVERPDGSNFTLKIRSTKLEDSAMYFCASSVTSGSTKQYFGPGTRLTVT.

This clonotype was seen more than once but under ten times. The chain carries TRBV19 and TRBJ1-1; D ambiguous. CDR1 and CDR2 (germline): LNHDA, SQIVND (reference sequence). The ends were cut back, 0 bases at V and 1 base at J, with 6 bases in the middle. CDR3 length equals 14 residues. The CDR3 reads CASSIDKGNTEAFF. The CDR3 nucleotides read TGTGCCAGTAGTATAGATAAGGGGAACACTGAAGCTTTCTTT. Filled out from reference TRBV19 and TRBJ1-1, the complete variable domain reads DGGITQSPKYLFRKEGQNVTLSCEQNLNHDAMYWYRQDPGQGLRLIYYSQIVNDFQKGDIAEGYSVSREKKESFPLTVTSAQKNPTAFYLCASSIDKGNTEAFFGQGTRLTVV.

By proportion, this clonotype is medium-sized. CDR3 coding DNA: TGTGCCAGCAGCATACCGGGACAGGGTTTCTATGGCTACACCTTC. It encodes CASSIPGQGFYGYTF. The V gene is TRBV11-1, the J gene TRBJ1-2; 9 nucleotides line up with TRBD1. Per the germline V gene, CDR1 is SGHAT and CDR2 is FQDESV (reference sequence). Trimming took 5 bases from V and 4 from J; bases not matched to a gene: 8. The length of the CDR3 is 15 residues.

This rearrangement joins TRBV20-1 to TRBJ2-3; TRBD1 agrees at 8 bases. This CDR3 region has 16 residues. The germline CDR1 and CDR2 sequences are DFQATT and SNEGSKA (reference sequence). With 0 bases clipped from V and 2 bases from J, the junction kept 7 bases outside the gene matches. The CDR3 DNA sequence: TGCAGTGCTAGAGATAGGGCAGGGGGCACCACAGATACGCAGTATTTT. It specifies CSARDRAGGTTDTQYF.

This chain uses TRBV6-1 with TRBJ2-1; 9 bases match TRBD1. The CDR3 totals 15 residues. Germline-derived CDR1 and CDR2 are MNHNS and SASEGT. The J segment lost 11 bases and the V segment lost 5 bases, leaving 13 bases of the junction unmatched. In DNA, the CDR3 is TGTGCCAGCAGTCCGGACAGGGGAGCCTATAATAAGCAGTTCTTC. This gives the protein CASSPDRGAYNKQFF.

This clonotype has a count of ten or more. The V and J genes are TRBV3-1 and TRBJ2-5; D is perhaps TRBD1 or TRBD2 (5 bases each). The CDR3 runs 16 residues. Per the germline V gene, CDR1 is LGHDT and CDR2 is YNNKEL (reference sequence). V gave up 2 bases and J gave up 2 bases, with 15 bases separating them. CDR3 DNA sequence: TGTGCCAGCAGCCAAAAACTAGGGACCCGGCAAGAGACCCAGTACTTC. Translating it yields CASSQKLGTRQETQYF.